Only one count was recorded for the clone carrying this T cell receptor beta chain. Its specificity is not known. The time point was: week 5, during vaccination. Each vaccine dose was 300 ug of mutant IDH1 20-mer peptide, with topical imiquimod. The table came from immunoSEQ multiplex PCR; TCRdb's copy has only in-frame clones and leaves some out. The data show about 26,000 clones, with around four fifths seen just once and around 7.2% held by the top ten. The V and J ends lost 4 bases and 2 bases respectively, with 14 bases between them. This CDR3 has 15 amino acids. Germline CDR1 reads SNHLY; CDR2 reads FYNNEI. This specimen belongs to a study of a mutant IDH1 vaccine in newly diagnosed glioma.

The sequence derives from a man aged 40-55 years with glioma. Some clones in this sample may be carry-over from other donors' samples. Sequenced here: PBMCs, sampled from a glioma patient whose treatment included an IDH1 peptide vaccine. The J gene is TRBJ1-2, the V gene TRBV2, with D possibly being TRBD1 (6 bases). DNA for the CDR3: TGTGCCAGCAGTGTGACCGGGACACACAACTATGGCTACACCTTC. Its protein product is CASSVTGTHNYGYTF.